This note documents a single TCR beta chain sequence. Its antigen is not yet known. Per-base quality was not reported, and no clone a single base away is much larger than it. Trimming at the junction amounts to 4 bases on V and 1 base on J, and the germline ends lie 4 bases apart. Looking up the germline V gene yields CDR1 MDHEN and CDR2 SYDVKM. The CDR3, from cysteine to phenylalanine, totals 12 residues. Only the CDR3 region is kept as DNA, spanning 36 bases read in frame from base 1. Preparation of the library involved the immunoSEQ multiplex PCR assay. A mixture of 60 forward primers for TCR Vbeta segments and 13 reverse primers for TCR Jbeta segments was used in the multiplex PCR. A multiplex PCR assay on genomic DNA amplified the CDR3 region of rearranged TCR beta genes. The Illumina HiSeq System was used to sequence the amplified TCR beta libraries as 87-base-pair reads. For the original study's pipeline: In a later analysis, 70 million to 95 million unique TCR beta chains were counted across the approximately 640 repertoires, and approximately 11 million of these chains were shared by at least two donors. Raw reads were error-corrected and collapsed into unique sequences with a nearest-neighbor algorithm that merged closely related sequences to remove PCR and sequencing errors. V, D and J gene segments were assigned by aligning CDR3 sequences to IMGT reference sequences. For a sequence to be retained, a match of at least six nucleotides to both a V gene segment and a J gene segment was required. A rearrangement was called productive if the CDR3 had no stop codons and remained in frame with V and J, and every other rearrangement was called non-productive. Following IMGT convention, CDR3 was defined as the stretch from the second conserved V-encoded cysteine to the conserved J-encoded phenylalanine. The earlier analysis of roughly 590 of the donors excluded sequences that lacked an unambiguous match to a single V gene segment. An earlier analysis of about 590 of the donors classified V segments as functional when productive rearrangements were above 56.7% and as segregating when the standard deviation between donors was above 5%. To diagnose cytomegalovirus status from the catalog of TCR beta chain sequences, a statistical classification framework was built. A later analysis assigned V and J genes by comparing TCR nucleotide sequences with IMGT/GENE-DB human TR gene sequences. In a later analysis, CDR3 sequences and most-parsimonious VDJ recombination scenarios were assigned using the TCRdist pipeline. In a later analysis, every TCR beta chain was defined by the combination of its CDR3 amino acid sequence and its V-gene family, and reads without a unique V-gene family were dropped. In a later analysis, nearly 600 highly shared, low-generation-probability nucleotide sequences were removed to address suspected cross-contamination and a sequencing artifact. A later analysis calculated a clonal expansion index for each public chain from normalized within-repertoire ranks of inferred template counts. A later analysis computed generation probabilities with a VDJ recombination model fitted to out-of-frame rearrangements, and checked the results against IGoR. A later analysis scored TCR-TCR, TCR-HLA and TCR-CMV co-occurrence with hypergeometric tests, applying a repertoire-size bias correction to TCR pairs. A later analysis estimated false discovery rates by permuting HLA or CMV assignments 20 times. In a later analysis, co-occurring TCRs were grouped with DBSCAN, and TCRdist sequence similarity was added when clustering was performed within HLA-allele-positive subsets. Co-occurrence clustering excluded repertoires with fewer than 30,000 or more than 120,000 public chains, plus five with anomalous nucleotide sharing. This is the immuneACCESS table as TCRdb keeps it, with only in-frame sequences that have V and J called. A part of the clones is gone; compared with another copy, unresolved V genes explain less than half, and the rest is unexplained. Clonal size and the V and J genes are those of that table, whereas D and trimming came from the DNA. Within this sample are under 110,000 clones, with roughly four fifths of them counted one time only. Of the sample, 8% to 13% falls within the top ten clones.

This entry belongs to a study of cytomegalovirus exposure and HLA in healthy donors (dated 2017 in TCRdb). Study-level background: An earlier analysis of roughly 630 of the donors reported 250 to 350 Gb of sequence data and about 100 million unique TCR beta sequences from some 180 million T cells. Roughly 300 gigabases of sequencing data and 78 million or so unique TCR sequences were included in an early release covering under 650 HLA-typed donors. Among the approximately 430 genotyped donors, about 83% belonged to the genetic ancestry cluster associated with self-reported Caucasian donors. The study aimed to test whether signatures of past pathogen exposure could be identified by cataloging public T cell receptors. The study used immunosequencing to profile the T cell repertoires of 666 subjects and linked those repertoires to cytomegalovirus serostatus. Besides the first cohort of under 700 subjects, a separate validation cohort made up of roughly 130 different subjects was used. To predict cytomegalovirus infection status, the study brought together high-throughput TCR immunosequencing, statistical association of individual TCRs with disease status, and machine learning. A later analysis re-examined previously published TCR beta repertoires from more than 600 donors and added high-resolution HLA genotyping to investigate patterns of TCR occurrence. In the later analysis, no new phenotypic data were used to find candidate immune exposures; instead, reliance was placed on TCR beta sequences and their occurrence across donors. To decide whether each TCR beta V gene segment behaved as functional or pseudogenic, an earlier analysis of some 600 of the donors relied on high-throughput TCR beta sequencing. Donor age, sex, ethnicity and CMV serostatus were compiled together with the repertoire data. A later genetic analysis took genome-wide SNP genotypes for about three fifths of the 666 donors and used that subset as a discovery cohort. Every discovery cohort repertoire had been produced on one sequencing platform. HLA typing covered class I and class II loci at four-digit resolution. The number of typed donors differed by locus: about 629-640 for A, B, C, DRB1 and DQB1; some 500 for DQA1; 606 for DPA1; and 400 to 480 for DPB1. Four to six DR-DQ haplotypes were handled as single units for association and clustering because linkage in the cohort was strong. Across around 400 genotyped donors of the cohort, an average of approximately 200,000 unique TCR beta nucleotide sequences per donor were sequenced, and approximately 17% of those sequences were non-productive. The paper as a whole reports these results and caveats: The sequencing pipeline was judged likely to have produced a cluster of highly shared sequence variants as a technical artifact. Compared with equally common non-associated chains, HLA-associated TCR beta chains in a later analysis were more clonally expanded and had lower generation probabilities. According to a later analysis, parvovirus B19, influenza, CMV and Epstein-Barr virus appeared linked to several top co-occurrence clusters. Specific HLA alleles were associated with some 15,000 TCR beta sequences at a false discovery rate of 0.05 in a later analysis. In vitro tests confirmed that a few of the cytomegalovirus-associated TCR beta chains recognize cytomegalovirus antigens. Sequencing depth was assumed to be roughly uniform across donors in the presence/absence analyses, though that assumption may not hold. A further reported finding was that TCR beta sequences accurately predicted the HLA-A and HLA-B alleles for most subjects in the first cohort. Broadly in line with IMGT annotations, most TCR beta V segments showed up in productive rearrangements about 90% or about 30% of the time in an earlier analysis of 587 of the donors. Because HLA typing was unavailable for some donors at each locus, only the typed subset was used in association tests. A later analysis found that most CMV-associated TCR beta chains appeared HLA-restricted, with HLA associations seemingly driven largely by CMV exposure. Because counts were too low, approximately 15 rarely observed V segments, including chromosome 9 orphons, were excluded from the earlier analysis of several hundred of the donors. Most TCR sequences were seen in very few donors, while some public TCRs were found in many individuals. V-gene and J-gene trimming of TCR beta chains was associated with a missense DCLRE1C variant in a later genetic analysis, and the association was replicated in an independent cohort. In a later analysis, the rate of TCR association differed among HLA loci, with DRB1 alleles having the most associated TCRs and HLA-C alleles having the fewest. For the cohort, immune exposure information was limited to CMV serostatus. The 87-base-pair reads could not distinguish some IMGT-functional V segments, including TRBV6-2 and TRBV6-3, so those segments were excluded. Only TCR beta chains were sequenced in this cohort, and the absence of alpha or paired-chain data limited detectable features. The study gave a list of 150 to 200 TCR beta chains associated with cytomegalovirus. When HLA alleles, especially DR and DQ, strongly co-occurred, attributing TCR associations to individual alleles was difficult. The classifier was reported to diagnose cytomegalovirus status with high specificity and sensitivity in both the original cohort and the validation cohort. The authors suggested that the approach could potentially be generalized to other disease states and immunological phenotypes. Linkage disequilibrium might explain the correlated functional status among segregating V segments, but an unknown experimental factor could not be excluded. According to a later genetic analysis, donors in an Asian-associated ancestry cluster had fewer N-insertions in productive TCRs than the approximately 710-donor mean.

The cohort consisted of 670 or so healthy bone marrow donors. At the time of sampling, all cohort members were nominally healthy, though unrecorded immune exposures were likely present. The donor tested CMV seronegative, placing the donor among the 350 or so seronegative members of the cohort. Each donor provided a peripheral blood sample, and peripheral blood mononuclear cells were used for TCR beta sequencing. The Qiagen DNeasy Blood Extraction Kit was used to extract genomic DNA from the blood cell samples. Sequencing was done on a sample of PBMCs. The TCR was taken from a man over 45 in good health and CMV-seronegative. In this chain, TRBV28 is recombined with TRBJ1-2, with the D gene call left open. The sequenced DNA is TGTGCCAGCAGTTACTATAACTATGGCTACACCTTC. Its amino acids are CASSYYNYGYTF.